This T cell receptor (beta chain) emerged from a study of identical twins. This CDR3 has 14 residues. Trimming stripped 2 bases from V and 1 base from J, with 6 bases between. The germline V gene encodes CDR1 SGHAT and CDR2 FQNNGV. TCRdb used MiXCR to reprocess the 5' RACE reads, holding one entry per CDR3 protein. The repertoire holds under 350,000 distinct CDR3 sequences, with roughly 9.8% as singletons. Findings and limits, study-wide: Compared with unrelated sharing, twin-shared out-of-frame alpha sequences had more low-probability sequences. Insertions were fewer in abundant cord blood beta clonotypes, whereas memory repertoires showed none of this pattern.

In this sample, this clonotype turned up a few times. Its antigen is not identified. These data were also reused for a study on yellow fever vaccine responses in identical twins.

This clonotype was obtained from a woman in her late teens or twenties in good health. Sequencing was performed on CD8+ T cells sorted from blood. This sequence joins TRBV11-2 and TRBJ2-4; the D is unclear. CDR3 DNA: TGTGCCAGCAGCTTATTAAACGCCAAAAACATTCAGTACTTC. Translated: CASSLLNAKNIQYF.